Listed below are T cell receptor beta chains from one sample, sequenced in a study of blood T cells in healthy people across ages. TCRdb recomputed calls from the 5' RACE reads with MiXCR, one row per CDR3 protein. The sample shows about 1 million distinct CDR3 sequences, 45% of them seen only once. The sequencing input was blood. These receptors were collected from a woman in her sixties in good health. Both conserved end residues are part of each CDR3. Fields, in order: CDR3 DNA, CDR3 protein, V gene, clone size, D gene, J gene. A D gene is named only where the DNA matches it firmly. Size tells how often a clone was seen (once, few, many) or the class of an expanded clone, and some rows leave it out.

DNA: TGTGCCAGCAATCAAAAAATAAGCCAAAAAGCTTTCTTT
CDR3: CASNQKISQKAFF
V: TRBV6-6
size: few
D: NA
J: TRBJ1-1

DNA: TGCGCCAGCAGCTTGGAGGGGGTCTATGGCTACACCTTC
CDR3: CASSLEGVYGYTF
V: TRBV5-1
size: NA
D: NA
J: TRBJ1-2

DNA: TGTGCCAGCAGTTCTTTGGGGGAGTACACAGATACGCAGTATTTT
CDR3: CASSSLGEYTDTQYF
V: TRBV27
size: NA
D: NA
J: TRBJ2-3

DNA: TGTGCCAGCAGCCAAGGGTGGGGTAACAATGAGCAGTTCTTC
CDR3: CASSQGWGNNEQFF
V: TRBV3-1
size: few
D: NA
J: TRBJ2-1

DNA: TGCAGCGTTGACGCGTATCCATCCTACAATGAGCAGTTCTTC
CDR3: CSVDAYPSYNEQFF
V: TRBV29-1
size: many
D: NA
J: TRBJ2-1

DNA: TGTGCCAGCAGCCAAGGCCTCAATTCGGGGACCCAGTACTTC
CDR3: CASSQGLNSGTQYF
V: TRBV3-1
size: NA
D: NA
J: TRBJ2-5

DNA: TGCAGTGCTCGCGTACTAGCGGGGACCTACGAGCAGTACTTC
CDR3: CSARVLAGTYEQYF
V: TRBV20-1
size: NA
D: TRBD2
J: TRBJ2-7

DNA: TGTGCCAGCAGTGTAGCGGGGGGCAACACCGGGGAGCTGTTTTTT
CDR3: CASSVAGGNTGELFF
V: TRBV25-1
size: NA
D: TRBD2
J: TRBJ2-2

DNA: TGTGCCAGCAGTTGGGCGTACAGGGGAGAGACCCAGTACTTC
CDR3: CASSWAYRGETQYF
V: TRBV6-2/TRBV6-3
size: NA
D: TRBD1
J: TRBJ2-5

DNA: TGTGCCAGCAGCGAGGGCTCTTTCGGGGAGCAGTACTTC
CDR3: CASSEGSFGEQYF
V: TRBV5-5
size: NA
D: NA
J: TRBJ2-7

DNA: TGCAGTGCTTCCGGGACAGCCCAAGAGACCCAGTACTTC
CDR3: CSASGTAQETQYF
V: TRBV20-1
size: NA
D: TRBD1
J: TRBJ2-5

DNA: TGCGCCAGCAGCTTCAACAGGGCAGGCGGCTATGGCTACACCTTC
CDR3: CASSFNRAGGYGYTF
V: TRBV5-1
size: NA
D: NA
J: TRBJ1-2

DNA: TGTGCCAGCAGTTATCTCCTCAACGCCGCCCGGGCTGAGCAGTTCTTC
CDR3: CASSYLLNAARAEQFF
V: TRBV6-5
size: NA
D: NA
J: TRBJ2-1

DNA: TGTGCCTCCCACCGAGGGGTCGAAAGCGATGAGCAGTTCTTC
CDR3: CASHRGVESDEQFF
V: TRBV2
size: NA
D: NA
J: TRBJ2-1

DNA: TGTGCCAGCAGTTACGAGGAGACTAGCGGACCCCTAGCCAAAAACATTCAGTACTTC
CDR3: CASSYEETSGPLAKNIQYF
V: TRBV6-5
size: NA
D: TRBD2
J: TRBJ2-4

DNA: TGTGCCAGCAGCCAAGATGGCAGGGGCCGCAGGACAGATACGCAGTATTTT
CDR3: CASSQDGRGRRTDTQYF
V: TRBV3-1
size: NA
D: NA
J: TRBJ2-3

DNA: TGTGCCAGCAGAAAAGCCAACCGGGGCTACAATGAGCAGTTCTTC
CDR3: CASRKANRGYNEQFF
V: TRBV6-5
size: few
D: NA
J: TRBJ2-1

DNA: TGCAGTGCTAGTCAGGGGGCAGGAAACATTCAGTACTTC
CDR3: CSASQGAGNIQYF
V: TRBV20-1
size: NA
D: TRBD1
J: TRBJ2-4

DNA: TGCAGTGCTAGAGATGGGGTGGTTCAGCCCCAGCATTTT
CDR3: CSARDGVVQPQHF
V: TRBV20-1
size: NA
D: NA
J: TRBJ1-5

DNA: TGCAGTGCTAGAGAAGACAGGGGATTTCACTACGGGCAGTACTTC
CDR3: CSAREDRGFHYGQYF
V: TRBV20-1
size: NA
D: TRBD1
J: TRBJ2-4

DNA: TGTGCCATCGGTGAGTCAGGAGGGGGCTTTACCACAGATACGCAGTATTTT
CDR3: CAIGESGGGFTTDTQYF
V: TRBV10-3
size: NA
D: NA
J: TRBJ2-3

DNA: TGTGCCAGCAGCTCCTCGCCCCGGACTAGCGGGAGGAGGGGGGGGGATACGCAGTATTTT
CDR3: CASSSSPRTSGRRGGDTQYF
V: TRBV11-2
size: NA
D: TRBD2
J: TRBJ2-3

DNA: TGTGCCAGCAGCATAACCACAGGGTTCCAAGAGACCCAGTACTTC
CDR3: CASSITTGFQETQYF
V: TRBV5-5
size: few
D: NA
J: TRBJ2-5

DNA: TGTGCCAGCAGTTTAGTCGTTCGGAGGGAGCAGTTCTTC
CDR3: CASSLVVRREQFF
V: TRBV27
size: NA
D: NA
J: TRBJ2-1

DNA: TGTGCCAGCAGTACTTCCCTGCCGGGACAGGGGTACACAGATACGCAGTATTTT
CDR3: CASSTSLPGQGYTDTQYF
V: TRBV12-3/TRBV12-4
size: once
D: TRBD1
J: TRBJ2-3

DNA: TGCGCCAGCAGCTTCCTAGCGACCTACAATGAGCAGTTCTTC
CDR3: CASSFLATYNEQFF
V: TRBV5-1
size: few
D: NA
J: TRBJ2-1

DNA: TGCAGCGTTGAACTCCGGACTAGCGGTCTATACAATGAGCAGTACTTC
CDR3: CSVELRTSGLYNEQYF
V: TRBV29-1
size: few
D: TRBD2
J: TRBJ2-7

DNA: TGCAGTGCTAGAGGCGCGTCTAGCGGGATCCACGAGCAGTACTTC
CDR3: CSARGASSGIHEQYF
V: TRBV20-1
size: NA
D: TRBD2
J: TRBJ2-7

DNA: TGTGCCAGCAGCTTAGGGGGGTCAGGAGGAGAGACCCAGTACTTC
CDR3: CASSLGGSGGETQYF
V: TRBV7-9
size: NA
D: NA
J: TRBJ2-5

DNA: TGTGCCACCAGTGAGGGGACAGGGGCACGGTATGGCTACACCTTC
CDR3: CATSEGTGARYGYTF
V: TRBV24-1
size: NA
D: TRBD1
J: TRBJ1-2

DNA: TGCGCCAGCAGCTGGGACAGCAACACTGAAGCTTTCTTT
CDR3: CASSWDSNTEAFF
V: TRBV5-1
size: few
D: TRBD1
J: TRBJ1-1

DNA: TGTGCCAGCAGTTACTCGACAGGGTGGCTTCAAGAGACCCAGTACTTC
CDR3: CASSYSTGWLQETQYF
V: TRBV6-2/TRBV6-3
size: NA
D: TRBD1
J: TRBJ2-5

DNA: TGCAGCGTTGAACTTCGGGACAGGCCCTACGAGCAGTACTTC
CDR3: CSVELRDRPYEQYF
V: TRBV29-1
size: many
D: TRBD1
J: TRBJ2-7

DNA: TGTGCCAGCAGCCCCCGCCTCGTGGACATACAAGAGACCCAGTACTTC
CDR3: CASSPRLVDIQETQYF
V: TRBV7-9
size: NA
D: NA
J: TRBJ2-5

DNA: TGCAGCCCAATTAGCGGGAGCGACAATGAGCAGTTCTTC
CDR3: CSPISGSDNEQFF
V: TRBV29-1
size: NA
D: TRBD2
J: TRBJ2-1

DNA: TGTGCCAGCAGCCTTGGGGTAGCTCCCCATGAGCAGTTCTTC
CDR3: CASSLGVAPHEQFF
V: TRBV3-1
size: NA
D: NA
J: TRBJ2-1

DNA: TGTGCCAGCAGCCCGTTAGCGGGGGGGCATGGAGATACGCAGTATTTT
CDR3: CASSPLAGGHGDTQYF
V: TRBV6-5
size: NA
D: TRBD2
J: TRBJ2-3

DNA: TGTGCCAGCAGCCAAGAGAAACGATGGGGCCTGGAGACCCAGTACTTC
CDR3: CASSQEKRWGLETQYF
V: TRBV3-1
size: many
D: NA
J: TRBJ2-5

DNA: TGTGCCAGCAGCCAAGAACGGGGCGGGAGGTCGGCCAAAAACATTCAGTACTTC
CDR3: CASSQERGGRSAKNIQYF
V: TRBV4-2
size: NA
D: TRBD2
J: TRBJ2-4

DNA: TGTGCCAGCAGCTTTCCAGGGACCGATTCCTACAATGAGCAGTTCTTC
CDR3: CASSFPGTDSYNEQFF
V: TRBV11-2
size: once
D: NA
J: TRBJ2-1

DNA: TGTGCCAGCAGTTCGACAGGGGGTGGAAACTATGGCTACACCTTC
CDR3: CASSSTGGGNYGYTF
V: TRBV7-8
size: NA
D: TRBD1
J: TRBJ1-2

DNA: TGTGCCAGCAGCCAAGGCCGGGGGGCCAAAAACATTCAGTACTTC
CDR3: CASSQGRGAKNIQYF
V: TRBV3-1
size: NA
D: NA
J: TRBJ2-4

DNA: TGCAGTGCTAGAGATCAGGCTAGCGGGATTTTCTACGAGCAGTACTTC
CDR3: CSARDQASGIFYEQYF
V: TRBV20-1
size: NA
D: TRBD2
J: TRBJ2-7

DNA: TGCGCCAGCAGCCACCGGACAGGATTTTCTGATACGCAGTATTTT
CDR3: CASSHRTGFSDTQYF
V: TRBV5-1
size: NA
D: TRBD1
J: TRBJ2-3

DNA: TGTGCTAGTGGTGTGGGGCGGACCTACAATGAGCAGTTCTTC
CDR3: CASGVGRTYNEQFF
V: TRBV12-5
size: NA
D: NA
J: TRBJ2-1

DNA: TGCAGTGCTAGAGCTGGCGGGGGAGAGCAGTTCTTC
CDR3: CSARAGGGEQFF
V: TRBV20-1
size: few
D: TRBD2
J: TRBJ2-1

DNA: TGTGCCGGGGGTGGACGGAGGAGCTATGGCTACACCTTC
CDR3: CAGGGRRSYGYTF
V: TRBV6-1
size: NA
D: NA
J: TRBJ1-2

DNA: TGCGCCAGCAGCCTGGGACAGGGAGGTTCACCCCTCCACTTT
CDR3: CASSLGQGGSPLHF
V: TRBV7-9
size: many
D: TRBD1
J: TRBJ1-6

DNA: TGTGCCAGCAGCAAAGGGAAGTGGAGGGCCCACGAGCAGTACTTC
CDR3: CASSKGKWRAHEQYF
V: TRBV21-1
size: few
D: NA
J: TRBJ2-7

DNA: TGTGCCAGCAGCCCCGGGACACAGGGCAATCAGCCCCAGCATTTT
CDR3: CASSPGTQGNQPQHF
V: TRBV6-4
size: NA
D: NA
J: TRBJ1-5

DNA: TGTGCCAGCAGCTTAGCCGCAGGGCGCACTGAAGCTTTCTTT
CDR3: CASSLAAGRTEAFF
V: TRBV7-2
size: NA
D: NA
J: TRBJ1-1

DNA: TGTGCCAGCAGCTATCTAAGGGGTTGGGAGACCCAGTACTTC
CDR3: CASSYLRGWETQYF
V: TRBV11-1
size: few
D: NA
J: TRBJ2-5

DNA: TGCAGTGCTCCCAGAGTGATTCCTGACAGACATAATTCACCCCTCCACTTT
CDR3: CSAPRVIPDRHNSPLHF
V: TRBV20-1
size: few
D: NA
J: TRBJ1-6

DNA: TGTGCCAGCACATATAGGGCTGGCCTCCATTCAGGTGTAAAACTGTTTTTT
CDR3: CASTYRAGLHSGVKLFF
V: TRBV28
size: NA
D: NA
J: TRBJ1-4